This TCR beta chain came from a study of blood T cell repertoires in COVID-19. About the study: Collection of acute and convalescent COVID-19 samples took place in the United States, Italy and Spain. In each case, the material was cDNA or gDNA derived from T cells, B-cell-depleted T cells, or PBMCs.

This clone was detected once. The CDR3 runs 18 residues. Germline V gene lookup returns CDR1 SGHAT and CDR2 FQNNGV. V gave up 5 bases and J gave up 2 bases; unmatched junction bases: 16. Produced via immunoSEQ multiplex PCR; TCRdb's table is partial and in-frame only. Here the sample spans fewer than 300,000 clones, around 90% being singletons. The source material was peripheral blood. The receptor was derived from a woman in her 30s with acute or convalescent COVID-19. The chain combines TRBV11-2 with TRBJ2-5; 8 positions agree with TRBD2. The CDR3 DNA follows: TGTGCCAGCAGCCCCACGGGGGGGACCCGGTTCTTTCAAGAGACCCAGTACTTC. Translation: CASSPTGGTRFFQETQYF. The variable domain in full, with the rest retrieved from reference TRBV11-2 and TRBJ2-5, is EAGVAQSPRYKIIEKRQSVAFWCNPISGHATLYWYQQILGQGPKLLIQFQNNGVVDDSQLPKDRFSAERLKGVDSTLKIQPAKLEDSAVYLCASSPTGGTRFFQETQYFGPGTRLLVL.